Shown below are 6 T cell receptor beta chains from a single sample sequenced in a study of blood T cell repertoires in COVID-19. The table came from immunoSEQ multiplex PCR; TCRdb's copy has only in-frame clones and leaves some out. The data contain 150,000 to 200,000 clones, about 85% of them singletons. Input material: peripheral blood. These receptors were taken from a woman between 45 and 65 years old with COVID-19, enrolled during active disease.

The CDR3 DNA is TGTGCCAGCAGCTCGAGGGTTCAGACCCAGTACTTC. This encodes CASSSRVQTQYF. V gene TRBV7-9 combines with J gene TRBJ2-5, with D maybe TRBD2 (5 bases). The CDR3 loop spans 12 amino acids. CDR1 SEHNR and CDR2 FQNEAQ come from the germline V gene (reference sequence). V lost 4 bases to trimming and J lost 6 bases, with 9 bases between them.

The chain carries TRBV3-1 (or the pseudogene TRBV3-2) and TRBJ2-7, with D uncertain. Germline-derived CDR1 and CDR2 are LGHDT and YNNKEL (reference sequence). CDR3 length equals 13 residues. Deletions cut 1 base from V and 4 bases from J, with 8 bases between. CDR3 loop: CASSQVRGYEQYF. The CDR3 nucleotides read TGTGCCAGCAGCCAAGTCCGCGGATACGAGCAGTACTTC.

Only a few counts were recorded for this clone. The V call is TRBV7-9, the J call TRBJ1-5; 10 bases match TRBD1. Trimming removed 4 bases from V and 7 bases from J; junction bases left unmatched: 10. The CDR3 is made up of 16 amino acids. CDR1 is SEHNR and CDR2 is FQNEAQ in the germline V gene (reference sequence). The chain's CDR3 is CASSSSGQGIGQPQHF. DNA for the CDR3: TGTGCCAGCAGCTCCTCGGGACAGGGGATCGGGCAGCCCCAGCATTTT. Together with reference TRBV7-9 and TRBJ1-5, the CDR3 gives the full variable domain: DTGVSQNPRHKITKRGQNVTFRCDPISEHNRLYWYRQTLGQGPEFLTYFQNEAQLEKSRLLSDRFSAERPKGSFSTLEIQRTEQGDSAMYLCASSSSGQGIGQPQHFGDGTRLSIL.

The chain carries TRBV10-3 and TRBJ2-7; 10 bases map to TRBD2. The CDR3 has 16 residues. Germline CDR1 reads ENHRY; CDR2 reads SYGVKD. J lost 4 bases, V lost 3 bases, and 9 bases had no gene match. The chain's CDR3 is CAISDSRTSGRYEQYF. DNA for the CDR3: TGTGCCATCAGTGACAGCCGGACTAGCGGTCGGTACGAGCAGTACTTC.

The chain is built from TRBV6-5 and TRBJ1-6; D may be TRBD1 (6 bases). The CDR3 contains 14 residues. CDR1 and CDR2 (germline): MNHEY, SVGAGI. V lost 6 bases to trimming and J lost 7 bases, with 13 bases between them. The CDR3 DNA is TGTGCCAGCAGCCGACAGGTGGGGAATTCACCCCTCCACTTT. Its protein product is CASSRQVGNSPLHF.

This clone has just a few counts. V usage is TRBV4-1 and J usage is TRBJ1-1; tentatively, D is TRBD1 (6 bases). CDR1 is MGHRA, CDR2 YSYEKL, per germline. The CDR3 runs to 18 residues. Trimming removed 1 base at V and 5 bases at J, with 23 bases between. DNA for the CDR3: TGCGCCAGCAGCCAAGTAGGGGGTTGGCAGACCTCGATGACTGAAGCTTTCTTT. As protein: CASSQVGGWQTSMTEAFF.